The 30 T cell receptor beta chains listed next were all sequenced from one sample in a study of cytomegalovirus exposure and HLA in healthy donors. This PCR relied on a set of 60 Vbeta primers and 13 Jbeta primers. Assay: immunoSEQ multiplex PCR; the TCRdb copy retains only in-frame clones and omits some. The table lists 40,000 to 45,000 clones, with 6.2% in the top ten. Sequencing input: PBMCs. These receptors were collected from a man aged 25-45 years in good health and CMV-seronegative.

The V call is TRBV7-9, the J call TRBJ1-1; 8 bases are a match to TRBD1. From germline, CDR1 is SEHNR and CDR2 FQNEAQ (reference sequence). Trimming at V came to 5 bases and at J to 1 base, leaving 3 bases not matched to a gene. The CDR3 loop spans 14 amino acids. The CDR3: CASSPGQGNTEAFF. Here the CDR3 DNA reads TGTGCCAGCAGCCCCGGACAGGGGAACACTGAAGCTTTCTTT. Using reference TRBV7-9 and TRBJ1-1 for the parts outside the CDR3, the full variable domain is DTGVSQNPRHKITKRGQNVTFRCDPISEHNRLYWYRQTLGQGPEFLTYFQNEAQLEKSRLLSDRFSAERPKGSFSTLEIQRTEQGDSAMYLCASSPGQGNTEAFFGQGTRLTVV.

Remarks on this clone: The junction differs from germline at one of its ends, possibly a read error. The V call is TRBV6-1, the J call TRBJ2-3; 11 positions match TRBD1. The CDR3 runs to 15 residues. Germline CDR1 reads MNHNS; CDR2 reads SASEGT. CDR3 residues: CASSEGTGGADKQYF. The CDR3 coding sequence is TGTGCCAGCAGTGAAGGGACAGGGGGCGCAGATAAGCAGTATTTT.

This chain joins TRBV7-9 and TRBJ2-3; possible D gene TRBD1, 6 bases. V was trimmed by 5 bases and J by 4 bases, leaving 13 bases between them. The germline V gene encodes CDR1 SEHNR and CDR2 FQNEAQ (reference sequence). The CDR3 contains 14 residues. The DNA for the CDR3 is TGTGCCAGCAGCCCCACCAGGGGAGCAGATACGCAGTATTTT. Protein sequence: CASSPTRGADTQYF.

The chain joins TRBV29-1 to TRBJ2-7, with 7 nucleotides matching TRBD1. Germline assignment: CDR1 SQVTM and CDR2 ANQGSEA. Trimming removed 6 bases from V and 5 bases from J; junction bases left unmatched: 10. The CDR3 is made up of 13 amino acids. CDR3 residues: CSVEGDRPDEQYF. CDR3 coding DNA: TGCAGCGTAGAGGGGGACAGACCCGACGAGCAGTACTTC.

The genes are TRBV6-5 and TRBJ1-5; D unresolved. V was shortened by 7 bases and J by 6 bases, with 13 bases between the two germline ends. The CDR3 has 13 residues. Germline assignment: CDR1 MNHEY and CDR2 SVGAGI. In DNA form, the CDR3 reads TGTGCCAGCACCCCCAGTCGGGGTCAGCCCCAGCATTTT. Translating gives CASTPSRGQPQHF.

Comment on this clone: The identical CDR3 is also encoded by other nucleotide sequences in the sample. V and J are TRBV4-1 and TRBJ2-3; TRBD2 aligns across 11 bases. With 5 bases clipped from V and 0 bases from J, the junction kept 4 bases outside the gene matches. The CDR3 is made up of 16 amino acids. Germline V gene sequence: CDR1 MGHRA, CDR2 YSYEKL. The CDR3 nucleotides read TGCGCCAGCAGCAGCAGACTAGCGGGGAGCACAGATACGCAGTATTTT. This gives the protein CASSSRLAGSTDTQYF.

The J gene is TRBJ1-1, the V gene TRBV6-5; 7 bases agree with TRBD1. The CDR3 covers 14 residues. The V gene end was trimmed by 6 bases and the J gene end by 5 bases; junction bases not matched to a gene: 9. Germline CDR1 is MNHEY and CDR2 is SVGAGI. The CDR3 sequence is CASRPDRVGTEAFF. The CDR3 coding sequence is TGTGCCAGCAGACCAGACAGGGTTGGGACTGAAGCTTTCTTT.

The rearrangement joins TRBV29-1 to TRBJ1-2; no definite D call. This CDR3 spans 12 amino acids. Per germline, CDR1 SQVTM and CDR2 ANQGSEA. The V and J ends lost 0 bases and 7 bases respectively, with 9 bases between them. CDR3 loop: CSVEEDGVGYTF. Written as DNA, the CDR3 is TGCAGCGTTGAAGAGGACGGGGTTGGCTACACCTTC. The variable domain in full, with the rest retrieved from reference TRBV29-1 and TRBJ1-2, is SAVISQKPSRDICQRGTSLTIQCQVDSQVTMMFWYRQQPGQSLTLIATANQGSEATYESGFVIDKFPISRPNLTFSTLTVSNMSPEDSSIYLCSVEEDGVGYTFGSGTRLTVV.

The genes are TRBV13 and TRBJ1-3; D uncertain. The CDR3 spans 18 residues. Looked up from germline, CDR1 is PRHDT and CDR2 is FYEKMQ (reference sequence). V lost 2 bases to trimming and J lost 0 bases, with 17 bases between them. In DNA form, the CDR3 reads TGTGCCAGCAGCTTAATACTTTCGGAGCGCCTCTCTGGAAACACCATATATTTT. This encodes CASSLILSERLSGNTIYF.

The chain employs TRBV5-1 and TRBJ1-1, with TRBD1 as a possible D gene (6 bases). V was trimmed by 3 bases and J by 0 bases, leaving 12 bases between them. Germline loops: CDR1 SGHRS, CDR2 YFSETQ. The CDR3 totals 15 residues. In DNA form, the CDR3 reads TGCGCCAGCAGCTCTTCCGGGACAATGAACACTGAAGCTTTCTTT. It is translated as CASSSSGTMNTEAFF. The full variable domain, with the rest looked up from reference TRBV5-1 and TRBJ1-1, is KAGVTQTPRYLIKTRGQQVTLSCSPISGHRSVSWYQQTPGQGLQFLFEYFSETQRNKGNFPGRFSGRQFSNSRSEMNVSTLELGDSALYLCASSSSGTMNTEAFFGQGTRLTVV.

The chain is built from TRBV7-9 and TRBJ2-2; D gene uncertain. The V gene lost 1 base and the J gene lost 2 bases, with 8 bases spanning the gap. The CDR3 sequence is 15 residues long. Germline V gene sequence: CDR1 SEHNR, CDR2 FQNEAQ (reference sequence). CDR3 nucleotides: TGTGCCAGCAGCTTAGGGCAGACAAACACCGGGGAGCTGTTTTTT. It specifies CASSLGQTNTGELFF.

The chain links TRBV25-1 to TRBJ1-5; 9 nucleotides match TRBD1. Germline V lookup: CDR1 MGHDK, CDR2 SYGVNS. The ends lost 4 bases at V and 5 bases at J; junction bases unmatched: 6. This CDR3 is built from 15 residues. CDR3 region: CASSGPGQGHQPQHF. The CDR3 nucleotides are TGTGCCAGCAGTGGACCGGGACAGGGCCATCAGCCCCAGCATTTT. Full variable domain (outside the CDR3, taken from reference TRBV25-1 and TRBJ1-5): EADIYQTPRYLVIGTGKKITLECSQTMGHDKMYWYQQDPGMELHLIHYSYGVNSTEKGDLSSESTVSRIRTEHFPLTLESARPSHTSQYLCASSGPGQGHQPQHFGDGTRLSIL.

The chain carries TRBV18 and TRBJ1-5, with D possibly being TRBD1 (5 bases). The CDR3 covers 13 residues. The V end was cut by 2 bases, the J end by 7 bases, with 9 bases between. CDR1 is KGHSH and CDR2 is LQKENI in the germline V gene. CDR3 coding DNA: TGTGCCAGCTCACCAGAGGACATCCAGCCCCAGCATTTT. It yields the protein CASSPEDIQPQHF. Complete variable domain (other parts from reference TRBV18 and TRBJ1-5): NAGVMQNPRHLVRRRGQEARLRCSPMKGHSHVYWYRQLPEEGLKFMVYLQKENIIDESGMPKERFSAEFPKEGPSILRIQQVVRGDSAAYFCASSPEDIQPQHFGDGTRLSIL.

The J gene is TRBJ1-2, the V gene TRBV20-1; the match to TRBD1 covers 8 bases. Germline trimming cut 6 bases from V and 13 bases from J; bases unmatched to any gene: 7. The CDR3 is made up of 10 amino acids. The germline gives CDR1 DFQATT, CDR2 SNEGSKA (reference sequence). The CDR3 DNA reads TGCAGTGCAACGGACAGGGTGCCCACCTTC. Translating gives CSATDRVPTF.

The rearrangement links TRBV6-1 to TRBJ2-3, with 9 positions matching TRBD1. Germline trimming cut 6 bases from V and 0 bases from J; bases unmatched to any gene: 4. This CDR3 is built from 15 residues. CDR1 is MNHNS and CDR2 is SASEGT in the germline V gene. The CDR3 protein is CASSPGTGSTDTQYF. The CDR3 DNA follows: TGTGCCAGCAGCCCCGGGACAGGGAGCACAGATACGCAGTATTTT.

This sequence joins TRBV6-4 and TRBJ1-5; D is possibly TRBD1 (6 bases). The V end was cut by 4 bases, the J end by 2 bases, with 15 bases between. This CDR3 spans 16 amino acids. Germline V lookup: CDR1 MRHNA, CDR2 SNTAGT. This CDR3 reads CASSGPGRGGNQPQHF. The CDR3 region has the DNA TGTGCCAGCAGTGGTCCGGGCAGGGGCGGCAATCAGCCCCAGCATTTT.

To note about this clone: Other nucleotide sequences in the sample specify the same CDR3. This chain connects TRBV6-5 to TRBJ1-6; 9 positions agree with TRBD1. Germline V gene data show CDR1 as MNHEY and CDR2 as SVGAGI. V shed 7 bases and J 8 bases; nucleotides not matched to a gene: 6. The CDR3 contains 14 residues. CDR3 DNA: TGTGCCAGCACTTCGGACAGGGGTGATTCACCCCTCCACTTT. This translates into CASTSDRGDSPLHF.

To note about this clone: Additional DNA sequences in this sample encode the identical CDR3. The genes are TRBV6-1 and TRBJ1-1; D is perhaps TRBD1 (6 bases). Germline lookup yields CDR1 MNHNS and CDR2 SASEGT. The V end lost 2 bases, the J end lost 4 bases, and 20 bases lay between the germline ends. This CDR3 region has 17 residues. The CDR3 protein is CASSEMWGGDLSTEAFF. The CDR3, as DNA: TGTGCCAGCAGTGAAATGTGGGGGGGCGATTTATCCACTGAAGCTTTCTTT.

The chain uses TRBV2 and TRBJ2-1, with D perhaps matching TRBD2 (6 bases). This CDR3 spans 14 amino acids. Germline CDR1 reads SNHLY; CDR2 reads FYNNEI. Between the trimmed V and J ends, which lost 5 bases and 4 bases, there was a span of 12 bases. CDR3: CASSSRGTYNEQFF. In DNA form, the CDR3 reads TGTGCCAGCAGTTCCCGCGGGACTTACAATGAGCAGTTCTTC.

DNA of the CDR3: TGTGCCAGCAGGAGAGGAGCCTACGAGCAGTACTTC. It specifies CASRRGAYEQYF. The V and J genes are TRBV2 and TRBJ2-7; no clear D. Trimming pared 6 bases from V and 2 bases from J, leaving 8 bases between. Germline V CDR1 and CDR2: SNHLY, FYNNEI. This CDR3 has 12 residues. Based on the CDR3 plus reference TRBV2 and TRBJ2-7, the full variable domain is EPEVTQTPSHQVTQMGQEVILRCVPISNHLYFYWYRQILGQKVEFLVSFYNNEISEKSEIFDDQFSVERPDGSNFTLKIRSTKLEDSAMYFCASRRGAYEQYFGPGTRLTVT.

The CDR3 sequence: CASSPGTGGRNEQFF. Here the CDR3 DNA reads TGTGCCAGCAGCCCAGGGACAGGGGGCAGGAATGAGCAGTTCTTC. This chain joins TRBV11-3 and TRBJ2-1; TRBD1 matches at 12 bases. Germline V lookup: CDR1 SGHNT, CDR2 YENEEA. With 5 bases clipped from V and 7 bases from J, the junction kept 6 bases outside the gene matches. The CDR3 runs 15 residues.

This chain uses TRBV18 with TRBJ1-5; maybe TRBD1 (5 bases). The CDR3 sequence is 17 residues long. The V gene's germline CDR1 is KGHSH and CDR2 LQKENI. V lost 2 bases and J lost 1, with 15 bases in between. The chain's CDR3 is CASSPSQGHPSNQPQHF. The CDR3, as DNA: TGTGCCAGCTCACCAAGCCAGGGCCATCCCAGCAATCAGCCCCAGCATTTT.

This chain links TRBV7-2 with TRBJ2-7; tentative D call: TRBD1 (5 bases). The CDR3 spans 12 residues. Trimming stripped 5 bases from V and 6 bases from J, with 11 bases between. Per germline, CDR1 SGHTA and CDR2 FQGNSA. In DNA, the CDR3 is TGTGCCAGCAGCCCCGACAGTACCGAGCAGTACTTC. Its translation is CASSPDSTEQYF.

This chain uses TRBV6-5 with TRBJ2-7; D is undetermined. The length of the CDR3 is 13 residues. V lost 7 bases and J lost 3, with 13 bases in between. Germline CDR1 MNHEY, CDR2 SVGAGI. The chain's CDR3 is CASTPAGGYEQYF. As DNA, the CDR3 is TGTGCCAGCACCCCAGCTGGCGGCTACGAGCAGTACTTC.

The rearrangement joins TRBV9 to TRBJ1-3; D is uncertain. CDR1 and CDR2 (germline): SGDLS, YYNGEE. The V and J ends lost 0 bases and 2 bases respectively, with 9 bases between them. The CDR3 sequence is 15 residues long. CDR3 region: CASSVGRGTGNTIYF. DNA of the CDR3: TGTGCCAGCAGCGTAGGGCGAGGGACTGGAAACACCATATATTTT.

This chain joins TRBV14 and TRBJ2-1; 13 positions agree with TRBD2. CDR1 and CDR2 from the germline V gene are SGHDN and FVKESK. V lost 3 bases to trimming and J lost 0 bases; unmatched junction nucleotides: 5. There are 18 residues in the CDR3. As DNA, the CDR3 is TGTGCCAGCAGCCAGGGACTAGCGGGACCTGACTCCTACAATGAGCAGTTCTTC. Amino acids: CASSQGLAGPDSYNEQFF.

The chain has TRBV6-6 and TRBJ1-2; perhaps TRBD1 as D (6 bases). This CDR3 is 14 amino acids long. V lost 2 bases and J lost 2, with 9 bases in between. CDR1 and CDR2 from the germline V gene are MNHNY and SVGAGI (reference sequence). The CDR3 loop is CASSYDDRNYGYTF. The CDR3 coding sequence is TGTGCCAGCAGTTACGACGACAGGAACTATGGCTACACCTTC.

The J gene is TRBJ1-5, the V gene TRBV29-1; D unresolved. Germline loops: CDR1 SQVTM, CDR2 ANQGSEA. Deletions cut 5 bases from V and 7 bases from J, with 15 bases between. This CDR3 is 13 amino acids long. CDR3 region: CSVSQEGGQPQHF. CDR3 sequence (DNA): TGCAGCGTTTCTCAGGAAGGAGGGCAGCCCCAGCATTTT.

The chain combines TRBV5-1 with TRBJ2-7; TRBD2 aligns across 14 bases. Germline CDR1 SGHRS, CDR2 YFSETQ. This CDR3 comprises 20 residues. V was clipped by 4 bases and J by 2 bases; unmatched bases: 17. CDR3 protein: CASSILPGLAGAQGAYEQYF. The CDR3 bases are TGCGCCAGCAGCATCCTACCGGGACTAGCGGGGGCACAGGGCGCCTACGAGCAGTACTTC.

The genes are TRBV5-1 and TRBJ2-7; possibly TRBD2 for D (5 bases). Germline CDR1 SGHRS, CDR2 YFSETQ. The V and J ends lost 2 bases and 4 bases respectively, with 13 bases between them. CDR3 length equals 14 residues. The CDR3 DNA follows: TGCGCCAGCAGCTTTCAACTAGGAGCTTACGAGCAGTACTTC. It encodes CASSFQLGAYEQYF. The variable domain in full, completed from reference TRBV5-1 and TRBJ2-7, reads KAGVTQTPRYLIKTRGQQVTLSCSPISGHRSVSWYQQTPGQGLQFLFEYFSETQRNKGNFPGRFSGRQFSNSRSEMNVSTLELGDSALYLCASSFQLGAYEQYFGPGTRLTVT.